A single sample gave rise to the 9 T cell receptor beta chains below, sequenced in a study of immune heterogeneity within non-small cell lung tumors. The starting template was genomic DNA from bulk tumor, around 610 ng per sample. Surgery yielded several widely spaced biopsies per primary tumor. It was patients with untreated, newly diagnosed non-small cell lung cancer who underwent curative surgery. A first 10-cycle multiplex round used 32 V-gene and 13 J-gene primers on TCR beta CDR3. TCRdb re-called the multiplex PCR reads with MiXCR, one entry per CDR3 protein. The sample has approximately 21,000 distinct CDR3 sequences; 28% are singletons. Material: lung tumor tissue. The source of these receptors is a middle-aged man with non-small cell lung cancer.

This clonotype was picked up a small number of times. The chain joins TRBV18 to TRBJ2-6; 7 bases map to TRBD1. Germline lookup yields CDR1 KGHSH and CDR2 LQKENI. The length of the CDR3 is 15 residues. V gave up 6 bases and J gave up 4 bases; unmatched junction bases: 6. The CDR3 nucleotides read TGTGCCAGCTCGCTAGGGGGCACCGGGGCCAACGTCCTGACTTTC. This codes for CASSLGGTGANVLTF.

This clonotype is classed as medium-sized. The chain carries TRBV15 and TRBJ1-2, with D hard to call. Germline-derived CDR1 and CDR2 are LNHNV and YYDKDF (reference sequence). V was shortened by 0 bases and J by 3 bases, with 11 bases between the two germline ends. The CDR3 runs to 15 residues. CDR3 in DNA: TGTGCCACCAGCAGAGATCTGGGCAGGTACTATGGCTACACCTTC. This encodes CATSRDLGRYYGYTF.

The V call is TRBV11-2, the J call TRBJ2-5; either TRBD1 or TRBD2 may fit D (5 bases each). The V gene's germline CDR1 is SGHAT and CDR2 FQNNGV. CDR3 length: 14 amino acids. V lost 1 base, J lost 4 bases, and 10 bases lay in between. The CDR3 protein is CASSLGGDGETQYF. The CDR3 nucleotides are TGTGCCAGCAGCTTAGGAGGGGATGGAGAGACCCAGTACTTC.

This clonotype is labeled medium-sized (0.01 to 0.1%). The rearrangement uses TRBV6-1 and TRBJ1-2; D gene ambiguous. Germline V gene sequence: CDR1 MNHNS, CDR2 SASEGT. The V end lost 5 bases, the J end lost 4 bases, and 17 bases lay between the germline ends. CDR3 size: 15 residues. DNA for the CDR3: TGTGCCAGCAGTAAAGTTACTGAATTGCTCTATGGCTACACCTTC. It codes for CASSKVTELLYGYTF.

This clonotype was recorded many times. The rearrangement joins TRBV6-4 to TRBJ1-5, with D possibly being TRBD1 (6 bases). Germline V gives CDR1 MRHNA, CDR2 SNTAGT. Trimming shortened V by 4 bases and J by 5 bases, and 21 bases separated the two germline ends. This CDR3 has 17 residues. DNA for the CDR3: TGTGCCAGCAGTGGGGGTACCAGAGACAGGATCGATCAGCCCCAGCATTTT. Protein: CASSGGTRDRIDQPQHF.

This clonotype was observed many times. V and J are TRBV12-3 or TRBV12-4 and TRBJ2-5, with unresolved D. Trimming pared 2 bases from V and 7 bases from J, leaving 8 bases between. CDR3 length: 12 amino acids. The CDR3 sequence is CASSLSGGTQYF. The CDR3 DNA is TGTGCCAGCAGTTTATCTGGCGGGACCCAGTACTTC.

The chain links TRBV30 to TRBJ1-1, with no clear D. The CDR3 length is 12 residues. Trimming took off 3 bases at V and 4 bases at J, with 9 bases between the two ends. Germline CDR1 GTSNPN, CDR2 SVGIG (reference sequence). As DNA, the CDR3 is TGTGCCTGGAGCCGTTTAAGCACTGAAGCTTTCTTT. As protein: CAWSRLSTEAFF. The full variable domain, with the rest looked up from reference TRBV30 and TRBJ1-1, is SQTIHQWPATLVQPVGSPLSLECTVEGTSNPNLYWYRQAAGRGLQLLFYSVGIGQISSEVPQNLSASRPQDRQFILSSKKLLLSDSGFYLCAWSRLSTEAFFGQGTRLTVV.

This clonotype was picked up a small number of times. V is TRBV6-2 or TRBV6-3 and J is TRBJ1-5, with D perhaps TRBD1 (5 bases). Per the germline V gene, CDR1 is MNHEY and CDR2 is SVGEGT. The V end was cut by 2 bases, the J end by 5 bases, with 19 bases between. The CDR3 runs to 17 residues. For the CDR3, the DNA is TGTGCCAGCAGTTACGGAGGGGCAGGGAGGGTATATCAGCCCCAGCATTTT. It encodes CASSYGGAGRVYQPQHF.

With respect to this clonotype: Possible read error: a much larger clone is one base away. The rearrangement uses TRBV2 and TRBJ1-6; no definite D call. The CDR3 runs to 16 residues. V dropped 8 bases and J dropped 6 bases, with 20 bases sitting between them. CDR1 and CDR2 (germline): SNHLY, FYNNEI. The CDR3 reads CASGEKRVLGNSPLHF. The DNA for the CDR3 is TGTGCCAGCGGAGAAAAGAGGGTGTTGGGTAATTCACCCCTCCACTTT.